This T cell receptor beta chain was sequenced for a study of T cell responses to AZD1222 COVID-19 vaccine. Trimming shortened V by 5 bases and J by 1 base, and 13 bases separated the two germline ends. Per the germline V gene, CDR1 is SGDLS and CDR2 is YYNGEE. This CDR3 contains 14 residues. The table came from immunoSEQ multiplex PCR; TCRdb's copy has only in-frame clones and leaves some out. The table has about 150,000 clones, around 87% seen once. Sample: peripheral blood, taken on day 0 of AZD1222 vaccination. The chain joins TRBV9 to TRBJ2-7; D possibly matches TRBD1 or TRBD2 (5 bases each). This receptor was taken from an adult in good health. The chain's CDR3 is CASSPGPFSYEQYF. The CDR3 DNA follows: TGTGCCAGCAGTCCGGGACCCTTTTCCTACGAGCAGTACTTC.